Listed below are T cell receptor beta chains from one sample, sequenced in a study of beta chain features in type 1 diabetes. Some clones are missing from TCRdb's copy, which holds only in-frame ones; the method was immunoSEQ multiplex PCR. The sample consists of more than 350,000 clones, approximately 10% of them appearing once. The sample comprised naive CD4+ T cells from blood. The source is a young woman in good health. Each CDR3 is given without its conserved first and last residue. The order of the fields is D gene, J gene, V gene, CDR3 protein. D genes are given only for firm matches.

NA | TRBJ2-2 | TRBV7-2 | ASSLEGPGELF
TRBD2 | TRBJ2-5 | TRBV7-8 | ASSLAGGFQETQY
NA | TRBJ2-1 | TRBV20-1 | SARAGTRLF
NA | TRBJ1-4 | TRBV5-4 | ASSLGTVEKLF
TRBD2 | TRBJ2-1 | TRBV15 | ATSPSLGLAEYNEQF
NA | TRBJ2-4 | TRBV4-2 | ASSPRAAAKNIQY
NA | TRBJ1-6 | TRBV28 | ASRPGGRNSPLH
TRBD2 | TRBJ2-3 | TRBV7-2 | ASSLEASGPGSTDTQY
TRBD2 | TRBJ2-1 | TRBV13 | ASTLAGGPDEQF
NA | TRBJ2-4 | TRBV2 | ASSEVAAKNIQY
TRBD1 | TRBJ1-6 | TRBV4-2 | ASSLTGDNSPLH
NA | TRBJ1-1 | TRBV27 | ASTREGDTEAF
NA | TRBJ2-1 | TRBV7-3 | ASLDLSSYNEQF
NA | TRBJ2-1 | TRBV4-1 | ASSQYFPSYNEQF
TRBD1 | TRBJ2-3 | TRBV5-4 | ASSFAPQGVQTDTQY
NA | TRBJ2-2 | TRBV28 | ASSHPRLVPGELF
NA | TRBJ2-4 | TRBV4-2 | ASSLTRGAEGIQY